This entry concerns a single T cell receptor (beta chain). Its cognate antigen is unknown. Using immunoSEQ multiplex PCR, the repertoire was profiled, and TCRdb retains in-frame clones only, with some absent. The table records more than 10,000 clones, less than 75% of them present only once. This record comes from a study of radiation and T cells in renal cell carcinoma. General study results and limits: In nephrectomy-only tumors, top 100 clonotypes averaged 43%, versus 54% irradiated.

The junction had 4 bases not matched to a gene; V was cut back by 0 bases and J by 5 bases. Per the germline V gene, CDR1 is SGDLS and CDR2 is YYNGEE. The CDR3 runs to 14 residues. The treatment here: treatment-naive control, cytoreductive nephrectomy. Clear cell pathology was present in this patient's renal cell carcinoma. Control tumors came from a handful of females and fewer than twelve males, aged roughly 40 to 82. The sequence was obtained from a woman of 80 years or more with renal cell carcinoma. The chain recombines TRBV9 with TRBJ1-2; 7 bases are shared with TRBD1. The source material was tumor tissue, sampled from a patient whose treatment was nephrectomy without radiotherapy. The CDR3 bases are TGTGCCAGCAGCGTAGGACAGGGCCTATATGGCTACACCTTC. Amino acid sequence: CASSVGQGLYGYTF.